This passage covers 19 T cell receptor beta chains from one sample sequenced in a study of T cell responses to AZD1222 COVID-19 vaccine. Libraries were prepared by immunoSEQ multiplex PCR; TCRdb keeps only in-frame clonotypes and omits some of them. Seen here are roughly 100,000 clones, over 75% observed once, and the top ten hold 20%. Sequenced material: peripheral blood, taken on day 0 of AZD1222 vaccination. The receptors here all came from an adult in good health.

V is TRBV28 and J is TRBJ1-2, with 8 bases aligning to TRBD1. This CDR3 region has 15 residues. The V and J ends lost 5 bases and 6 bases, in that order; junction bases with no gene match: 11. CDR1 and CDR2 (germline): MDHEN, SYDVKM. Here the CDR3 reads CASSPTGQGPHGYTF. The CDR3, as DNA: TGTGCCAGCAGTCCCACCGGACAGGGCCCGCATGGCTACACCTTC.

This chain joins TRBV7-9 and TRBJ2-1; D is perhaps TRBD2 (6 bases). The CDR3 sequence is 13 residues long. V lost 7 bases, J lost 9 bases, and 16 bases lay in between. The germline CDR1 and CDR2 sequences are SEHNR and FQNEAQ (reference sequence). The CDR3 nucleotides read TGTGCCAGCAAATTATCCGGGGGTCCTGAGCAGTTCTTC. Protein sequence: CASKLSGGPEQFF.

The CDR3 protein is CASSLSLGSIYNEQFF. Written as DNA, the CDR3 is TGTGCCAGCAGCTTATCCTTGGGGAGCATCTACAATGAGCAGTTCTTC. The chain recombines TRBV7-2 with TRBJ2-1, with a weak D call TRBD2 (5 bases). CDR3 size: 16 residues. V was shortened by 2 bases and J by 3 bases, with 14 bases between the two germline ends. Germline assignment: CDR1 SGHTA and CDR2 FQGNSA.

The V gene is TRBV28, the J gene TRBJ1-4; 8 bases agree with TRBD1. Germline assignment: CDR1 MDHEN and CDR2 SYDVKM. This CDR3 is 15 amino acids long. V dropped 3 bases and J dropped 6; count of bases not matched to a gene: 6. CDR3: CASSFTTGGYEKLFF. The CDR3 DNA reads TGTGCCAGCAGTTTCACAACAGGGGGGTATGAAAAACTGTTTTTT.

CDR3 nucleotides: TGTGCCAGCAGCCAGGCCGCGTCCAAAGGTTGGCAGTACTTC. Translation: CASSQAASKGWQYF. The chain uses TRBV14 and TRBJ2-7; no reliable D call. The CDR3 contains 14 residues. CDR1 SGHDN and CDR2 FVKESK come from the germline V gene. Trimming removed 3 bases from V and 9 bases from J, with 18 bases in between.

The chain recombines TRBV6-2 or TRBV6-3 with TRBJ2-5, with D maybe TRBD2 (6 bases). Germline CDR1 is MNHEY and CDR2 is SVGEGT. Between the trimmed V and J ends, which lost 6 bases and 5 bases, there was a span of 22 bases. CDR3 size: 16 residues. CDR3 DNA: TGTGCCAGCAGCTCCATCGGCGGGAACTCCAGGGAGACCCAGTACTTC. It yields the protein CASSSIGGNSRETQYF.

V gene TRBV24-1 combines with J gene TRBJ2-1; TRBD1 is a possible D gene (5 bases). Germline CDR1 and CDR2: KGHDR and SFDVKD. This CDR3 spans 13 amino acids. V lost 0 bases, J lost 15 bases, and 14 bases lay in between. CDR3 DNA: TGTGCCACCAGTGATTTGAATCAGGGTCGTACGTTCTTC. Its translation: CATSDLNQGRTFF.

This clone was recorded many times. The chain joins TRBV9 to TRBJ2-7; D possibly corresponds to TRBD2 (6 bases). Germline V gene data show CDR1 as SGDLS and CDR2 as YYNGEE. V was shortened by 3 bases and J by 7 bases, with 20 bases between the two germline ends. The CDR3 sequence is 15 residues long. This CDR3 is CASSATGTPEGEQYF. The CDR3 DNA sequence: TGTGCCAGCAGCGCAACCGGGACTCCAGAAGGAGAGCAGTACTTC.

The V and J genes are TRBV4-3 and TRBJ2-5; D is unresolved. The CDR3 runs 15 residues. The V gene's germline CDR1 is LGHNA and CDR2 YSLEER. With 4 bases removed from V and 5 bases from J, the gap between germline ends came to 17 bases. CDR3 coding DNA: TGCGCCAGCAGCCGGGCCGTGGGTTTGGGGGAGACCCAGTACTTC. It translates to CASSRAVGLGETQYF.

This clone has only a few counts. The chain combines TRBV28 with TRBJ2-7, with 8 bases aligning to TRBD2. With 9 bases clipped from V and 2 bases from J, the junction kept 15 bases outside the gene matches. Germline V gives CDR1 MDHEN, CDR2 SYDVKM. The CDR3 is 16 amino acids. The DNA of the CDR3 is TGTGCCAGGATAAGTATTCATAGCGGGGAGCCCTACGAGCAGTACTTC. Translating it yields CARISIHSGEPYEQYF.

The chain is built from TRBV7-2 and TRBJ1-5; D not resolved. The CDR3 consists of 18 residues. Germline CDR1 is SGHTA and CDR2 is FQGNSA. V gave up 1 base and J gave up 2 bases, with 18 bases separating them. CDR3 DNA sequence: TGTGCCAGCAGCTTAGGATGGGGATCGGGCGTCGGCAATCAGCCCCAGCATTTT. Amino acids: CASSLGWGSGVGNQPQHF.

The chain employs TRBV29-1 and TRBJ2-2, with TRBD2 matching 8 bases. The CDR3 runs 16 residues. Germline V gives CDR1 SQVTM, CDR2 ANQGSEA. The V gene end was trimmed by 6 bases and the J gene end by 2 bases; junction bases not matched to a gene: 11. CDR3 residues: CSVAFFSGVNTGELFF. For the CDR3, the DNA is TGCAGCGTGGCCTTTTTTAGCGGGGTTAACACCGGGGAGCTGTTTTTT.

The genes are TRBV10-3 and TRBJ1-2; 9 bases match TRBD1. The CDR3 covers 14 residues. V lost 6 bases, J lost 4 bases, and 6 bases stayed unmatched. Germline CDR1 reads ENHRY; CDR2 reads SYGVKD. CDR3 amino acids: CAIREQGAGYGYTF. The DNA of the CDR3 is TGTGCCATCAGGGAACAGGGGGCCGGCTATGGCTACACCTTC.

This sequence joins TRBV2 and TRBJ2-7; 9 bases are a match to TRBD2. J was trimmed by 6 bases and V by 6 bases; bases with no gene match: 9. The CDR3 length is 14 residues. Germline assignment: CDR1 SNHLY and CDR2 FYNNEI. CDR3 nucleotide sequence: TGTGCCAGCAGCCCCGGGTTTAGCGGGGGCGAGCAGTACTTC. Protein: CASSPGFSGGEQYF.

The genes are TRBV10-3 and TRBJ1-1; the D is unclear. V was clipped by 2 bases and J by 3 bases, with 4 bases between them. Germline CDR1 ENHRY, CDR2 SYGVKD. The CDR3 has 12 residues. The CDR3 DNA is TGTGCCATCAGTGAGGGACACACTGAAGCTTTCTTT. Protein product: CAISEGHTEAFF.

The V call is TRBV3-1 (or the pseudogene TRBV3-2), the J call TRBJ2-2; 10 nucleotides agree with TRBD2. Per the germline V gene, CDR1 is LGHDT and CDR2 is YNNKEL (reference sequence). J lost 3 bases, V lost 4 bases, and 11 bases had no gene match. The CDR3 covers 18 residues. CDR3 residues: CASSPPSGTSEYTGELFF. CDR3 DNA: TGTGCCAGCAGCCCACCATCCGGGACTAGCGAATACACCGGGGAGCTGTTTTTT.

The chain's CDR3 is CASSLRGRNQPQHF. CDR3 in DNA: TGTGCCAGCAGCTTAAGAGGGCGGAATCAGCCCCAGCATTTT. This sequence joins TRBV13 and TRBJ1-5; D call uncertain. The length of the CDR3 is 14 residues. Germline CDR1 is PRHDT and CDR2 is FYEKMQ (reference sequence). V lost 2 bases and J 4 bases, leaving 9 bases between the germline ends.

This clone was observed many times. The rearrangement joins TRBV4-3 to TRBJ1-2, with D perhaps matching TRBD1 (6 bases). CDR3 size: 15 residues. CDR1 and CDR2 (germline): LGHNA, YSLEER. V dropped 0 bases and J dropped 2 bases, with 10 bases sitting between them. DNA of the CDR3: TGCGCCAGCAGCCAAGATGACCAGGGGAACTATGGCTACACCTTC. This sequence encodes CASSQDDQGNYGYTF.

This clone has just a few counts. The V gene is TRBV28, the J gene TRBJ2-7; perhaps TRBD2 as D (6 bases). V was pared by 5 bases and J by 3 bases, with 17 bases between. The CDR3 has 15 residues. Germline V gene lookup returns CDR1 MDHEN and CDR2 SYDVKM. The CDR3 sequence is CASSPPELAHYEQYF. The CDR3 bases are TGTGCCAGCAGTCCCCCAGAGCTAGCGCACTACGAGCAGTACTTC.